This paragraph reports one T cell receptor (beta chain). As yet, its antigen is unknown. Trimming pared 0 bases from V and 4 bases from J, leaving 10 bases between. The germline V gene encodes CDR1 SGHRS and CDR2 YFSETQ. The CDR3 has 14 amino acids. The sample originates from a study of CD8+ T cells in alopecia areata. Study information: Administration of oral tofacitinib to treated patients was at 5 to 10 mg twice daily. Study-wide findings and caveats: Researchers reported that TCR sharing among patients proved less clear than in mice, possibly HLA-linked.

Samples from alopecia areata patients were lesional scalp punch biopsies and peripheral blood. Following extraction, RNA underwent reverse transcription to cDNA, which served as the sequencing template. TCRdb's table, derived via immunoSEQ multiplex PCR, lists solely in-frame clones and lacks some. In the table there are almost 250,000 clones, 65% to 70% of which are singletons. This chain connects TRBV5-1 to TRBJ1-2; D unclear. The clonotype comes from a human donor with alopecia areata. The sample here was CD4+ T cells sorted from blood, taken at week 0. CDR3 in amino acids: CASSLGGYPYGYTF. CDR3 in DNA: TGCGCCAGCAGCTTGGGTGGTTACCCCTATGGCTACACCTTC.